Each of the 31 T cell receptor beta chains below was sequenced from the same sample in a study of Tregs in tolerant kidney transplant recipients. Recipients received nonmyeloablative bone marrow transplants from related graft donors, with transient mixed chimerism. TCRdb's table, derived via immunoSEQ multiplex PCR, lists solely in-frame clones and lacks some. The sample is made up of roughly 5,600 clones, and the top ten hold under 8.5% of it. Material: CD4+ T cells from blood (PBMCs), obtained about 15 months after the transplant. These receptors came from a human patient who received a combined kidney and bone marrow transplant. T cells may partly derive from the graft donor.

As for this clone: The read comes to an end 3 residues before the CDR3 does, leaving the germline J gene to fill in the end. The J gene is TRBJ2-1, the V gene TRBV18; 8 bases map to TRBD2. The germline V gene encodes CDR1 KGHSH and CDR2 LQKENI. CDR3 length equals 11 residues. Germline trimming cut 8 bases from V and 8 bases from J; bases unmatched to any gene: 2. CDR3 residues: CASTGGDEQFF. CDR3 bases read: TGTGCCAGCACGGGAGGGGATGAG.

In regard to this clone: The CDR3 end is not reached by the read, which stops 3 residues before it; the germline J gene fills it in. This rearrangement joins TRBV7-9 to TRBJ1-3; D remains ambiguous. The length of the CDR3 is 10 residues. CDR1 and CDR2 from the germline V gene are SEHNR and FQNEAQ (reference sequence). V lost 10 bases and J lost 9, with 10 bases in between. The CDR3 here is CATSTGTIYF. The covered CDR3 bases are TGTGCCACCTCAACCGGCACC.

Concerning this clone itself: The read ends 3 residues before the CDR3 terminus; that terminus is restored from the germline J gene. V is TRBV5-4 and J is TRBJ1-1, with unresolved D. CDR3 length equals 13 residues. Germline V gene lookup returns CDR1 SGHNT and CDR2 YYREEE (reference sequence). CDR3 DNA (partial): TGTGCCAGCAGCGCGGACCTCGCGGGCCAA. It is translated as CASSADLAGQ. The entire CDR3 reads CASSADLAGQAFF.

In regard to this clone: The read comes to an end 3 residues before the CDR3 does, leaving the germline J gene to fill in the end. The chain employs TRBV6-1 and TRBJ2-3, with a tentative D call TRBD1 (6 bases). Germline V gives CDR1 MNHNS, CDR2 SASEGT. CDR3 length: 12 residues. The CDR3 sequence: CASSGPQGPQYF. Incomplete CDR3 DNA: TGTGCCAGCAGTGGCCCACAGGGCCCG.

The CDR3 sequence is CASSAGISGNTIYF. The DNA read from the CDR3 is TGTGCCAGCAGTGCAGGGATCTCTGGAAACACC. The chain couples TRBV6-1 to TRBJ1-3; a weak D match, TRBD1 (5 bases). The read comes to an end 3 residues before the CDR3 does, leaving the germline J gene to fill in the end. CDR1 and CDR2 (germline): MNHNS, SASEGT. The CDR3 runs to 14 residues. Trimming stripped 4 bases from V and 0 bases from J, with 7 bases between.

A note on this clone: The read stops 3 residues short of the end of the CDR3; the missing end is completed from the germline J gene. The V and J genes are TRBV11-2 and TRBJ2-1; D is unresolved. CDR1 is SGHAT, CDR2 FQNNGV, per germline. The CDR3 is 13 amino acids. With 0 bases removed from V and 4 bases from J, the gap between germline ends came to 4 bases. Partial CDR3 DNA: TGTGCCAGCAGCTTAGATCTGTACAATGAG. Translated: CASSLDLYNE. The whole CDR3 sequence is CASSLDLYNEQFF.

Judged by frequency, this clone is medium-sized (0.01 to 0.1%). The read finishes 3 residues shy of the CDR3 end, and the germline J gene is used to complete it. The rearrangement uses TRBV5-1 and TRBJ1-3; 7 positions agree with TRBD1. The CDR3 spans 15 residues. The V gene's germline CDR1 is SGHRS and CDR2 YFSETQ. Trimming took 4 bases from V and 4 from J; bases not matched to a gene: 8. The part of the CDR3 DNA that was read is TGCGCCAGCAGCCCCACAGGGGATTCAGGAAACACC. It codes for CASSPTGDSGNT. The whole CDR3 reads CASSPTGDSGNTIYF.

In the case of this clone: Read data end 3 residues before the CDR3 end; the end is taken from the germline J gene. This chain links TRBV4-2 with TRBJ2-3; maybe TRBD2 (6 bases). Trimming removed 2 bases at V and 4 bases at J, with 16 bases between. The CDR3 runs to 16 residues. CDR1 and CDR2 (germline): LGHNA, YNFKEQ. The covered CDR3 bases are TGTGCCAGCAGCCAACTAGCGCCAGGTGGTTCAGATACG. This sequence encodes CASSQLAPGGSDT. The whole CDR3 sequence reads CASSQLAPGGSDTQYF.

On this clone: The read ends 3 residues early relative to the CDR3; the germline J gene fills the gap. The rearrangement joins TRBV20-1 to TRBJ2-1; the D is unclear. V lost 0 bases and J 6 bases, leaving 15 bases between the germline ends. CDR1 and CDR2 (germline): DFQATT, SNEGSKA (reference sequence). This CDR3 spans 15 amino acids. This chain's CDR3 is CSARDGRLTGNEQFF. The CDR3 DNA, read in part, is TGCAGTGCTAGAGATGGCAGGTTAACTGGCAATGAG.

As to this clone: The DNA ends 3 residues before the CDR3 does, and the rest of the CDR3 is filled in from the germline J gene. The V call is TRBV12-3 or TRBV12-4, the J call TRBJ1-2, with unresolved D. This CDR3 spans 15 amino acids. Between the trimmed V and J ends, which lost 6 bases and 2 bases, there was a span of 16 bases. CDR3 sequence: CASSSSGRRNYGYTF. The CDR3 DNA, read in part, is TGTGCCAGCAGCTCCTCCGGCAGGAGAAACTATGGC.

This clone is called medium-sized (0.01 to 0.1%) based on its frequency. The part of the CDR3 DNA that was read is TGTGCCAGCAGTGCGGACAGGAGGGATGAAAAA. Residues: CASSADRRDEK. The whole CDR3 protein is CASSADRRDEKLFF. The rearrangement joins TRBV2 to TRBJ1-4, with TRBD1 matching 7 bases. The read falls 3 residues short of the CDR3 end, and the missing part is taken from the germline J gene. This CDR3 spans 14 amino acids. The V segment lost 4 bases and the J segment 6 bases; nucleotides outside the gene matches: 5. The germline gives CDR1 SNHLY, CDR2 FYNNEI.

Regarding this clone: Read sequence stops 3 residues before the CDR3 end, and the germline J gene provides the missing end. The chain combines TRBV4-1 with TRBJ2-3; 7 bases agree with TRBD2. CDR3 size: 12 residues. Germline assignment: CDR1 MGHRA and CDR2 YSYEKL. CDR3 in amino acids: CARGGSTDTQYF. The part of the CDR3 DNA that was read is TGCGCTAGGGGAGGGAGCACAGATACG.

Details on this clone: The observed sequence ends 3 residues before the CDR3 terminus, with the missing tail filled in from the germline J gene. This chain joins TRBV19 and TRBJ2-7; maybe TRBD1 (5 bases). Germline CDR1 LNHDA, CDR2 SQIVND (reference sequence). The CDR3 totals 15 residues. Trimming cost V 6 bases and J 0 bases, with 15 bases left between them. CDR3 sequence: CASSSGFFSSYEQYF. The part of the CDR3 DNA that was read is TGTGCCAGTAGCTCAGGGTTTTTCAGCTCCTACGAG. The full variable domain, in which reference TRBV19 and TRBJ2-7 provide the parts outside the CDR3, is DGGITQSPKYLFRKEGQNVTLSCEQNLNHDAMYWYRQDPGQGLRLIYYSQIVNDFQKGDIAEGYSVSREKKESFPLTVTSAQKNPTAFYLCASSSGFFSSYEQYFGPGTRLTVT.

By frequency, this clone registers medium-sized. The observed sequence ends 3 residues before the CDR3 terminus, with the missing tail filled in from the germline J gene. The chain combines TRBV19 with TRBJ2-1, with D possibly TRBD2 on 6 matching bases. The V gene lost 3 bases and the J gene lost 6 bases, with 12 bases spanning the gap. Per germline, CDR1 LNHDA and CDR2 SQIVND (reference sequence). This CDR3 is 14 amino acids long. The part of the CDR3 DNA that was read is TGTGCCAGTAGTATGGGACTCCCCGCCAATGAG. This translates into CASSMGLPANE. The full CDR3 reads CASSMGLPANEQFF. The full variable domain, with the rest looked up from reference TRBV19 and TRBJ2-1, is DGGITQSPKYLFRKEGQNVTLSCEQNLNHDAMYWYRQDPGQGLRLIYYSQIVNDFQKGDIAEGYSVSREKKESFPLTVTSAQKNPTAFYLCASSMGLPANEQFFGPGTRLTVL.

On this clone: The sequence runs out 3 residues before the end of the CDR3; the remainder is reconstructed from the germline J gene. The genes are TRBV7-2 and TRBJ1-6; tentative D call: TRBD1 (6 bases). Germline V gene lookup returns CDR1 SGHTA and CDR2 FQGNSA. Trimming shortened V by 10 bases and J by 1 base, and 8 bases separated the two germline ends. The CDR3 consists of 13 residues. This CDR3 reads CAKQGSYNSPLHF. Partial CDR3 DNA: TGTGCCAAACAGGGTTCCTATAATTCACCC.

As to this clone: The missing CDR3 end, 3 residues past where the read stops, is filled in from the germline J gene. J is TRBJ1-3 and V is TRBV20-1, with D perhaps TRBD1 (5 bases). The V and J ends lost 5 bases and 2 bases respectively, with 13 bases between them. CDR1 and CDR2 (germline): DFQATT, SNEGSKA (reference sequence). The CDR3 has 14 amino acids. The sequenced part of the CDR3 DNA is TGCAGTGCTGCCTACACAGGAGCTGGAAACACC. Its translation is CSAAYTGAGNT. The whole CDR3 is CSAAYTGAGNTIYF.

This chain's CDR3 is CASSFGRGTGELFF. The CDR3 bases that were read are TGTGCCAGCAGCTTTGGTCGGGGAACCGGGGAG. The rearrangement joins TRBV7-2 to TRBJ2-2; perhaps TRBD2 as D (5 bases). The read ends 3 residues before the CDR3 terminus; that terminus is restored from the germline J gene. Germline loops: CDR1 SGHTA, CDR2 FQGNSA. The CDR3 is 14 residues long. The ends were cut back, 3 bases at V and 5 bases at J, with 10 bases in the middle.

Of note for this clone: With the read ending 3 residues before the CDR3 end, the germline J gene is used to fill in that end. The gene calls are TRBV10-3 and TRBJ1-1; TRBD1 might be the D (5 bases). Trimming left V 3 bases short and J 6 bases short, with 23 bases between. This CDR3 is built from 17 residues. Germline CDR1 and CDR2: ENHRY and SYGVKD. The CDR3 sequence: CAISDWDRAASGAEAFF. The covered CDR3 bases are TGTGCCATCAGTGACTGGGACCGAGCGGCTTCGGGGGCTGAA.

Comments on this clone: The read terminates 3 residues before the CDR3 end, so the remaining end is supplied by the germline J gene. This chain uses TRBV7-2 with TRBJ1-2, with TRBD1 identical over 7 bases. This CDR3 region has 13 residues. Germline loops: CDR1 SGHTA, CDR2 FQGNSA. The part of the CDR3 DNA that was read is TGTGCCAGCAGCCTTCGACAGGGAGAATAC. Translation: CASSLRQGEY. The whole CDR3 protein reads CASSLRQGEYYTF.

Remarks on this clone: Read data end 3 residues before the CDR3 end; the end is taken from the germline J gene. The chain couples TRBV19 to TRBJ1-2; maybe TRBD1 (5 bases). V shed 0 bases and J shed 5 bases, with 16 bases lying between them. This CDR3 spans 16 amino acids. The germline gives CDR1 LNHDA, CDR2 SQIVND (reference sequence). The DNA read from the CDR3 is TGTGCCAGTAGTATAGATCCCGCAAGAGGGGCTTATGGC. Amino acid sequence: CASSIDPARGAYG. The complete CDR3 protein is CASSIDPARGAYGYTF.

A remark on this clone: Sequencing ends 3 residues short of the CDR3 end; the germline J gene provides the rest. This chain connects TRBV20-1 to TRBJ2-1; 10 positions match TRBD2. The V segment lost 5 bases and the J segment 3 bases; nucleotides outside the gene matches: 7. Germline lookup yields CDR1 DFQATT and CDR2 SNEGSKA (reference sequence). The CDR3 consists of 15 residues. CDR3 bases read: TGCAGTGCTCGAAGCGGGAGGGCCTTCTACAATGAG. Translation gives CSARSGRAFYNE. The entire CDR3 is CSARSGRAFYNEQFF.

Concerning this clone itself: The observed sequence ends 3 residues before the CDR3 terminus, with the missing tail filled in from the germline J gene. The chain has TRBV20-1 and TRBJ1-2; TRBD1 is a possible D gene (5 bases). Trimming removed 0 bases at V and 4 bases at J, with 12 bases between. This CDR3 is 14 amino acids long. CDR1 DFQATT and CDR2 SNEGSKA come from the germline V gene (reference sequence). CDR3 bases read: TGCAGTGCTAGAGATTTCGGGGGAGGCTATGGC. Its protein is CSARDFGGGYG. The full CDR3 is CSARDFGGGYGYTF.

A note on this clone: The read falls 3 residues short of the CDR3 end, and the missing part is taken from the germline J gene. The chain combines TRBV7-9 with TRBJ2-7; D unclear. This CDR3 is built from 13 residues. The V and J ends lost 1 base and 6 bases respectively, with 10 bases between them. Germline CDR1 SEHNR, CDR2 FQNEAQ (reference sequence). The CDR3 bases that were read are TGTGCCAGCAGCTTAGTCCAGCGCGGCGAG. It yields the protein CASSLVQRGE. The full CDR3 protein reads CASSLVQRGEQYF.

A word on this clone: Read coverage stops 3 residues before the CDR3 terminus; the germline J gene supplies the remainder. The gene calls are TRBV20-1 and TRBJ2-5; 11 nucleotides match TRBD2. J gave up 1 base and V 3 bases, and 7 bases lay outside the gene matches. In germline, CDR1 is DFQATT, CDR2 SNEGSKA (reference sequence). The CDR3 extends over 16 amino acids. CDR3 DNA (partial): TGCAGTGCTAGTCTGCTAGCGGGAGGACTCCAAGAGACC. Translating gives CSASLLAGGLQET. The whole CDR3 reads CSASLLAGGLQETQYF.

A word on this clone: The sequenced fragment ends 3 residues before the CDR3 boundary, so the rest is inferred from the germline J gene. The rearrangement joins TRBV7-6 to TRBJ2-3; D call uncertain. The germline gives CDR1 SGHVS, CDR2 FNYEAQ. V gave up 7 bases and J gave up 2 bases, with 16 bases separating them. CDR3 length: 15 residues. Here the CDR3 reads CASTLRGGTTDTQYF. Partial CDR3 DNA: TGTGCCAGCACCCTACGTGGCGGAACCACAGATACG.

Points on this clone: Read data end 3 residues before the CDR3 end; the end is taken from the germline J gene. V gene TRBV19 combines with J gene TRBJ1-6, with 8 nucleotides matching TRBD1. The junction had 8 bases not matched to a gene; V was cut back by 9 bases and J by 10 bases. The V gene's germline CDR1 is LNHDA and CDR2 SQIVND (reference sequence). This CDR3 has 13 residues. The CDR3 bases that were read are TGTGCCAGCGCCGGGACAGGAGGGTCACCC. Encoded protein: CASAGTGGSP. The entire CDR3 sequence reads CASAGTGGSPLHF.

This clone is labeled medium-sized based on frequency. The read is 3 residues too short to cover the CDR3 end, so that end is filled in from the germline J gene. The chain joins TRBV5-1 to TRBJ2-7; 7 bases map to TRBD1. The CDR3 length is 15 residues. With V trimmed by 4 bases and J by 4 bases, 11 bases remained unmatched. Germline V lookup: CDR1 SGHRS, CDR2 YFSETQ. The CDR3 here is CASSAEPTRGYEQYF. CDR3 bases read: TGCGCCAGCAGCGCAGAACCAACCAGGGGGTACGAG.

A word on this clone: The read ends 3 residues before the CDR3 terminus; that terminus is restored from the germline J gene. V usage is TRBV4-1 and J usage is TRBJ1-4; 8 bases are shared with TRBD1. This CDR3 spans 15 amino acids. The V gene end was trimmed by 4 bases and the J gene end by 7 bases; junction bases not matched to a gene: 8. In germline, CDR1 is MGHRA, CDR2 YSYEKL. The CDR3: CASSPSGQGSEKLFF. The part of the CDR3 DNA that was read is TGCGCCAGCAGCCCCTCCGGACAGGGAAGTGAAAAA.

A note on this clone: The read terminates 3 residues ahead of where the CDR3 ends, so the germline J gene completes it. The V and J genes are TRBV2 and TRBJ2-7; tentative D call: TRBD1 (5 bases). The CDR3 is made up of 14 amino acids. Trimming pared 5 bases from V and 6 bases from J, leaving 17 bases between. Per germline, CDR1 SNHLY and CDR2 FYNNEI. CDR3 DNA (partial): TGTGCCAGCAGTACGGGTTTCAGGGTAAGCGAG. It translates to CASSTGFRVSE. The CDR3 as a whole reads CASSTGFRVSEQYF. The full variable domain, rest sourced from reference TRBV2 and TRBJ2-7, is EPEVTQTPSHQVTQMGQEVILRCVPISNHLYFYWYRQILGQKVEFLVSFYNNEISEKSEIFDDQFSVERPDGSNFTLKIRSTKLEDSAMYFCASSTGFRVSEQYFGPGTRLTVT.

The CDR3 DNA, read in part, is TGTGCCAGCAGTGAACAACAGGGCCGAGAAAAA. Its translation: CASSEQQGREK. The full CDR3 protein reads CASSEQQGREKLFF. The gene calls are TRBV2 and TRBJ1-4, with TRBD1 as a possible D gene (6 bases). The CDR3 goes on 3 residues after the read ends, and that part is filled in from the germline J gene. This CDR3 is 14 amino acids long. CDR1 and CDR2 (germline): SNHLY, FYNNEI. With 2 bases removed from V and 8 bases from J, the gap between germline ends came to 12 bases. Together with reference TRBV2 and TRBJ1-4, the CDR3 gives the full variable domain: EPEVTQTPSHQVTQMGQEVILRCVPISNHLYFYWYRQILGQKVEFLVSFYNNEISEKSEIFDDQFSVERPDGSNFTLKIRSTKLEDSAMYFCASSEQQGREKLFFGSGTQLSVL.

As concerns this clone: The CDR3 is cut off 3 residues early in the read; its end comes from the germline J gene. The chain links TRBV19 to TRBJ2-1; 8 nucleotides agree with TRBD2. CDR1 is LNHDA and CDR2 is SQIVND in the germline V gene (reference sequence). V shed 6 bases, J shed 8 bases, and the junction held 15 bases outside the gene matches. The CDR3 length is 16 residues. The sequenced CDR3 bases are TGTGCCAGTAGGCGTTTTGGGACTAGGGGGTCCTATGAG. Translation: CASRRFGTRGSYE. The entire CDR3 protein is CASRRFGTRGSYEQFF.